The sample holds many counts of the clone carrying this T cell receptor beta chain. Trimming left V 0 bases short and J 4 bases short, with 12 bases between. Germline CDR1 MGHRA, CDR2 YSYEKL. The CDR3 loop spans 15 amino acids. This sample stems from a study of human T cells and chemical hapten exposure. Turning to the study itself: Read at 6 days, the patch tests placed 0.01% DPC on the upper back. TCR yields per sample varied mostly from small pooled library volume differences.

Regarding time point: patch test 2, 6 weeks after DPC sensitization. Indicated treatment: therapeutic diphenylcyclopropenone sensitization with weekly scalp DPC. TCRdb analysed the RACE reads with MiXCR anew, one entry per CDR3 protein. The data hold more than 75,000 distinct CDR3 sequences, with more than 8.5% observed a single time. The chain couples TRBV4-1 to TRBJ1-1; tentative D call: TRBD1 (5 bases). The origin of this receptor is a woman in her 30s with alopecia areata. Some clones in this sample may be carry-over from other donors' samples. The sample here was whole blood, taken in connection with sensitization to the hapten diphenylcyclopropenone (DPC). The CDR3 DNA reads TGCGCCAGCAGCCAAGATTTGGGGCGTGCCACTGAAGCTTTCTTT. Its protein is CASSQDLGRATEAFF.